The T cell receptor beta chain described here comes from a study of blood T cell repertoires in COVID-19. Looked up from germline, CDR1 is MNHNS and CDR2 is SASEGT. V lost 2 bases, J lost 7 bases, and 8 bases lay in between. This CDR3 spans 12 amino acids. Sequencing used immunoSEQ multiplex PCR; TCRdb keeps in-frame clones, though not all of them. The profile shows a few hundred thousand clones, about 87% of them singletons. The age range of participants was about 18 to 90 years, with residence in about two dozen US areas. The sequence was collected from a man aged 25 to 40 who had recovered from COVID-19. The sample consisted of PBMCs or T cells enriched from blood (not recorded which). This rearrangement joins TRBV6-1 to TRBJ1-1, with D tentatively TRBD1 (5 bases). CDR3 sequence reads: CASSERGGEAFF. The CDR3, as DNA: TGTGCCAGCAGTGAACGGGGGGGTGAAGCTTTCTTT.